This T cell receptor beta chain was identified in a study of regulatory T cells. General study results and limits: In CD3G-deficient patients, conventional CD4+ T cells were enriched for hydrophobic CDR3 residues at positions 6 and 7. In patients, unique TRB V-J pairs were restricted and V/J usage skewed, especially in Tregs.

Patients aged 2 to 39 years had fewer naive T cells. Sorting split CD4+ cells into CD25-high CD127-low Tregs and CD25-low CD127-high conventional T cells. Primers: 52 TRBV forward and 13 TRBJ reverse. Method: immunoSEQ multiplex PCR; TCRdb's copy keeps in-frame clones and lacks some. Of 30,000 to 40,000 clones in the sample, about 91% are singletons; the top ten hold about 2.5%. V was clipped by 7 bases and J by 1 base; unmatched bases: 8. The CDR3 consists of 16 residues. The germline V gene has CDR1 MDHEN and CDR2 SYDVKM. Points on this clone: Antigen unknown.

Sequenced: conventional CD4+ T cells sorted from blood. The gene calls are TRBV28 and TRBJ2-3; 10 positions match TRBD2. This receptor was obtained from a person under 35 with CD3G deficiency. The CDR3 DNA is TGTGCCAGCACCGGCGGACTAGCGGTGGGCACAGATACGCAGTATTTT. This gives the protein CASTGGLAVGTDTQYF. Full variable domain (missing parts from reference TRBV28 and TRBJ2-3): DVKVTQSSRYLVKRTGEKVFLECVQDMDHENMFWYRQDPGLGLRLIYFSYDVKMKEKGDIPEGYSVSREKKERFSLILESASTNQTSMYLCASTGGLAVGTDTQYFGPGTRLTVL.